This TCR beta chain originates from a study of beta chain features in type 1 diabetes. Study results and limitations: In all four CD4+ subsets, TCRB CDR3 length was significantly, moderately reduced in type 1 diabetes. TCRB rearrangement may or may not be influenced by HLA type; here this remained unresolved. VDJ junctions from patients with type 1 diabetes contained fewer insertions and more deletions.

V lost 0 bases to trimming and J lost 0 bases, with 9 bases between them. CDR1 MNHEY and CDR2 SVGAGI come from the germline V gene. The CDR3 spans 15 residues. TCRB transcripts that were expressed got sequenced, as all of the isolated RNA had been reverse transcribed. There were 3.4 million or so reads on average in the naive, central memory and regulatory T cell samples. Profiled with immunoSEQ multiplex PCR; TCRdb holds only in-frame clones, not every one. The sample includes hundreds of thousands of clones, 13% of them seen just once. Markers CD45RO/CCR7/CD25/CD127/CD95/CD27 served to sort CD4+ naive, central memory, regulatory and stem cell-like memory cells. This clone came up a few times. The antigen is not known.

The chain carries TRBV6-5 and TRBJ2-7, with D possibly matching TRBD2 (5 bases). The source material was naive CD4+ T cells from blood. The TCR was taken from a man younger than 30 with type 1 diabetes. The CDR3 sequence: CASSYSRASSYEQYF. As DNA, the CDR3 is TGTGCCAGCAGTTACTCGAGGGCCAGCTCCTACGAGCAGTACTTC.